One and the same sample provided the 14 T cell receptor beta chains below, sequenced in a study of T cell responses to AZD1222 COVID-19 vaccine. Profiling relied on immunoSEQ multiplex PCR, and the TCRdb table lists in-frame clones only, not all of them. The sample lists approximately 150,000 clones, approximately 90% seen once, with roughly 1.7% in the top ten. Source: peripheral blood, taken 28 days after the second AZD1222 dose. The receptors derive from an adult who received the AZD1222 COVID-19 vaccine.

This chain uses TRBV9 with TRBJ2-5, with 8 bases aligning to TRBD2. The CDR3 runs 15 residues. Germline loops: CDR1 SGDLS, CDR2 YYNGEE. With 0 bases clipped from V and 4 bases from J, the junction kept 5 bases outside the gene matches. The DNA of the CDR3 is TGTGCCAGCAGCGTAGCGACGGGAGGGCGAGAGACCCAGTACTTC. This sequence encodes CASSVATGGRETQYF.

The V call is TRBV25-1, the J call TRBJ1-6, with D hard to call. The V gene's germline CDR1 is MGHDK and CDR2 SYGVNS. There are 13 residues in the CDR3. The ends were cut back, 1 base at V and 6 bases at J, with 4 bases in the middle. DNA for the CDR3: TGTGCCAGCAGTGAATTGTCTAATTCACCCCTCCACTTT. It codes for CASSELSNSPLHF.

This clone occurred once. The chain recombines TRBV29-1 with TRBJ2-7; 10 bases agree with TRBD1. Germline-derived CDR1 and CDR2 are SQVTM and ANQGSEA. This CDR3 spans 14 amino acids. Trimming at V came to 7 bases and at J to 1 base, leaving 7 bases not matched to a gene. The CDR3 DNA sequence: TGCAGCGCCTGGACAGGGGGTATATCCTACGAGCAGTACTTC. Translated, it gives CSAWTGGISYEQYF.

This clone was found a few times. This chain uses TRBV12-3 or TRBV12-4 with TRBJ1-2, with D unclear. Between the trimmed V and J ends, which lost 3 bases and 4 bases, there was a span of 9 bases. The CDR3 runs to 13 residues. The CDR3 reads CASSFAGSYGYTF. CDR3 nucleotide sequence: TGTGCCAGCAGTTTCGCAGGTTCCTATGGCTACACCTTC.

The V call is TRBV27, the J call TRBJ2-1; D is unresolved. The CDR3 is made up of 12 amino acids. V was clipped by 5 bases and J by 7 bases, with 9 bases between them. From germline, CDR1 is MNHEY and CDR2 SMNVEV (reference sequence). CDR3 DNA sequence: TGTGCCAGCAGTCTCCTCCCTAATGAGCAGTTCTTC. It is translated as CASSLLPNEQFF.

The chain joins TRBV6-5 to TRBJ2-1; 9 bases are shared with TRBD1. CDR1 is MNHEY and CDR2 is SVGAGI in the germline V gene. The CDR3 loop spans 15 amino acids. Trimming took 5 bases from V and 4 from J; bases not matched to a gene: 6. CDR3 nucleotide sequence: TGTGCCAGCAGTCAGGGGACAGGGCAGTACAATGAGCAGTTCTTC. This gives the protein CASSQGTGQYNEQFF.

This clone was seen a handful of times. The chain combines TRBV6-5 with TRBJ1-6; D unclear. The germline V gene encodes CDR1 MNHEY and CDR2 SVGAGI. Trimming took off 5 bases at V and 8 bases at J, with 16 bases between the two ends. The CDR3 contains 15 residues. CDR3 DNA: TGTGCCAGCAGTCCTGAGGGTAACCCAGATTCACCCCTCCACTTT. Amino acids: CASSPEGNPDSPLHF.

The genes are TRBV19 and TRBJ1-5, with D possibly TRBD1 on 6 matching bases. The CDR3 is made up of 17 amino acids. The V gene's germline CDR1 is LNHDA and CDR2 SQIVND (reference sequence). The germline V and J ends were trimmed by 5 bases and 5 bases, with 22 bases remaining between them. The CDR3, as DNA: TGTGCCAGTAGTCCATTAGCCACAGGGTCGGCATATCAGCCCCAGCATTTT. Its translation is CASSPLATGSAYQPQHF.

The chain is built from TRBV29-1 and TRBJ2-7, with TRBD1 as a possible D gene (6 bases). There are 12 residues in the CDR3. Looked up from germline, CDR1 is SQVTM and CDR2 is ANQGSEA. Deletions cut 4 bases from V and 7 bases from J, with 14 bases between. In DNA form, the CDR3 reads TGCAGCGTTGTCAGGGGCCAGCAGGAGCAGTACTTC. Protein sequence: CSVVRGQQEQYF.

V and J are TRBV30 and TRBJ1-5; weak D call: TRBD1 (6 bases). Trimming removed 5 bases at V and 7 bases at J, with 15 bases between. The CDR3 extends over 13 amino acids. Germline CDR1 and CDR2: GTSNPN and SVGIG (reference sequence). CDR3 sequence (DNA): TGTGCCTGGTCAAAGAGGGGGGACCAGCCCCAGCATTTT. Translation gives CAWSKRGDQPQHF.

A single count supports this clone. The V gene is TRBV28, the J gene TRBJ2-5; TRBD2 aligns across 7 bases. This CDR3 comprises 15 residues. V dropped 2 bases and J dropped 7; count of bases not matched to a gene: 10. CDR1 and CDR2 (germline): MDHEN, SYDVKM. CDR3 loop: CASSLMVGGPGTQYF. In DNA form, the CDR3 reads TGTGCCAGCAGTTTAATGGTGGGAGGGCCGGGGACCCAGTACTTC.

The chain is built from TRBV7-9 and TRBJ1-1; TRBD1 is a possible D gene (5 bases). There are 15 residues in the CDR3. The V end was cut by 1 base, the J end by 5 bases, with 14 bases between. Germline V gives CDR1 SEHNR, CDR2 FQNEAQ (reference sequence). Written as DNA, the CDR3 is TGTGCCAGCAGCTTAGAGGGCAGGGCCGGAACTGAAGCTTTCTTT. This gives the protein CASSLEGRAGTEAFF.

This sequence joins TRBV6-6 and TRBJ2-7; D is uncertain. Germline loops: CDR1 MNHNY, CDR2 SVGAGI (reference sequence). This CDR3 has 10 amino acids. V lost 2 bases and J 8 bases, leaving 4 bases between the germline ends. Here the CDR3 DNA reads TGTGCCAGCAGTTACCCCCAGCAGTACTTC. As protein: CASSYPQQYF.

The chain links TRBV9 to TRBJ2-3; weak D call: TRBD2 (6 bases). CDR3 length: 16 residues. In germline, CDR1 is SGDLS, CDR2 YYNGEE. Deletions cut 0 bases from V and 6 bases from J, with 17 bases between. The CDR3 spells CASSVVAGPAGDTQYF. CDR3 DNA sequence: TGTGCCAGCAGCGTAGTGGCGGGGCCCGCGGGGGATACGCAGTATTTT.